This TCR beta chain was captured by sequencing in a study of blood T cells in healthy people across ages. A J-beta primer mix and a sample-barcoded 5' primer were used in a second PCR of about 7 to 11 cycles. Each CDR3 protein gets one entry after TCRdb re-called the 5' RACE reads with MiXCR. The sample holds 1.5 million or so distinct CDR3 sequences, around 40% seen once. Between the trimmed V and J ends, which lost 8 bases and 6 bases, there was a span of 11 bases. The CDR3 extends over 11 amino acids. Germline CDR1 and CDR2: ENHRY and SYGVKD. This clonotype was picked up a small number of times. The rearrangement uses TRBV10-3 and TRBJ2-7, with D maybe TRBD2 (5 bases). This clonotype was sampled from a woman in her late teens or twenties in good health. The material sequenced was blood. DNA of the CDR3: TGTGCCATCGGGGATGGGAGCGAGCAGTACTTC. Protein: CAIGDGSEQYF.